The clone carrying this T cell receptor beta chain appeared once. This entry belongs to a study of blood T cell repertoires in COVID-19. Study overall: Spain, Italy and the United States supplied samples that represented acute and convalescent COVID-19. PBMCs, B-cell-depleted T cells, or T cells provided the cDNA or gDNA that made up the material.

Looked up from germline, CDR1 is LNHDA and CDR2 is SQIVND (reference sequence). The CDR3 runs to 15 residues. The V gene lost 3 bases and the J gene lost 3 bases, with 14 bases spanning the gap. Original processing methods: Estimates of nucleated cell counts were drawn from the amplification of reference gene primers. Produced via immunoSEQ multiplex PCR; TCRdb's table is partial and in-frame only. The V and J calls and clone size come from that table; D and trimming were worked out from the DNA. Here the sample spans about 190,000 clones, about 85% being singletons. This rearrangement joins TRBV19 to TRBJ2-5; D possibly corresponds to TRBD2 (6 bases). This receptor was taken from a man aged 25-40 years with acute or convalescent COVID-19. Sequencing was performed on peripheral blood. For the CDR3, the DNA is TGTGCCAGTAGTATTCCGGGGACTTCTAAAGAGACCCAGTACTTC. Translating gives CASSIPGTSKETQYF.